These 21 T cell receptor beta chains were all obtained from the same sample, sequenced in a study of shared clonotypes between healthy human individuals. As defined, naive CD8 cells were CD45RO-negative and positively selected for CCR7, with terminally differentiated effector memory CD45RA+ cells excluded. TCRdb's table, derived via immunoSEQ multiplex PCR, lists solely in-frame clones and lacks some. The top ten hold 24% of the sample, which has about 680,000 clones, 92% seen once. What was sequenced was naive CD8+ T cells sorted from blood. The receptors were sampled from a man aged 25-40 years in good health.

About this clone: A read error may account for a junction end that differs from germline. The chain carries TRBV9 and TRBJ2-7; D ambiguous. CDR1 and CDR2 (germline): SGDLS, YYNGEE. This CDR3 has 9 residues. The CDR3 sequence is CASRVPPNF. The DNA of the CDR3 is TGTGCCAGCAGGGTCCCCCCCAATTTC. The complete variable domain, with remaining parts taken from reference TRBV9 and TRBJ2-7, reads DSGVTQTPKHLITATGQRVTLRCSPRSGDLSVYWYQQSLDQGLQFLIQYYNGEERAKGNILERFSAQQFPDLHSELNLSSLELGDSALYFCASRVPPNFGPGTRLTVT.

The J gene is TRBJ1-5, the V gene TRBV19; the D gene is possibly TRBD1 (5 bases). This CDR3 contains 9 residues. Germline-derived CDR1 and CDR2 are LNHDA and SQIVND (reference sequence). V was clipped by 9 bases and J by 9 bases, with 6 bases between them. CDR3 nucleotides: TGTGCCAGCGGGGGGCCCCAGCATTTT. Translating gives CASGGPQHF.

V gene TRBV28 combines with J gene TRBJ1-5, with no clear D. The V and J ends lost 4 bases and 1 base respectively, with 8 bases between them. Germline V gene lookup returns CDR1 MDHEN and CDR2 SYDVKM. The CDR3 is 14 residues long. As DNA, the CDR3 is TGTGCCAGCAGTTCGTACGGGAGCAATCAGCCCCAGCATTTT. Translated, it gives CASSSYGSNQPQHF.

CDR3 sequence reads: CASSFRGDNEQFF. CDR3 bases: TGTGCCAGCAGCTTCAGAGGGGACAATGAGCAGTTCTTC. The gene calls are TRBV5-8 and TRBJ2-1; D is possibly TRBD1 or TRBD2 (5 bases each). This CDR3 is built from 13 residues. The V gene lost 2 bases and the J gene lost 5 bases, with 8 bases spanning the gap. Germline V gene sequence: CDR1 SGHTS, CDR2 YDEGEE.

The CDR3 DNA reads as TGTGCCAGCAGGCCAACCCCTGGAGGGGACGAGCAGTACTTC. As protein: CASRPTPGGDEQYF. This rearrangement joins TRBV7-9 to TRBJ2-7; a possible D gene is TRBD2 (6 bases). The CDR3 is 14 residues long. Germline values: CDR1 SEHNR, CDR2 FQNEAQ (reference sequence). The V gene lost 6 bases and the J gene lost 5 bases, with 17 bases spanning the gap. The whole variable domain, filled in from reference TRBV7-9 and TRBJ2-7, reads DTGVSQNPRHKITKRGQNVTFRCDPISEHNRLYWYRQTLGQGPEFLTYFQNEAQLEKSRLLSDRFSAERPKGSFSTLEIQRTEQGDSAMYLCASRPTPGGDEQYFGPGTRLTVT.

This chain links TRBV7-2 with TRBJ2-7; 10 bases align to TRBD1. CDR3 length: 14 amino acids. Losses at the gene ends were 4 bases for V and 6 bases for J; bases not matched to a gene: 6. In germline, CDR1 is SGHTA, CDR2 FQGNSA. In DNA, the CDR3 is TGTGCCAGCAGCTCGGGACAGGGGAGGCGCGAGCAGTACTTC. It translates to CASSSGQGRREQYF.

The genes are TRBV6-1 and TRBJ1-1, with D tentatively TRBD1 (6 bases). Germline values: CDR1 MNHNS, CDR2 SASEGT. V was pared by 4 bases and J by 11 bases, with 20 bases between. The CDR3 loop spans 14 amino acids. In nucleotides, the CDR3 is TGTGCCAGCAGTGGAATGATTCGGACAGCAGGGGCTTTCTTT. It translates to CASSGMIRTAGAFF.

The V and J genes are TRBV7-6 and TRBJ2-1; 7 bases align to TRBD2. The CDR3 runs to 17 residues. Germline V CDR1 and CDR2: SGHVS, FNYEAQ. Trimming took 0 bases from V and 4 from J; bases not matched to a gene: 9. The CDR3, as DNA: TGTGCCAGCAGCTTAGCGTGGGCTAGCGGTTATTACAATGAGCAGTTCTTC. Its translation is CASSLAWASGYYNEQFF.

The V gene is TRBV11-2, the J gene TRBJ2-7; the match to TRBD1 covers 7 bases. The CDR3 totals 15 residues. Losses at the gene ends were 6 bases for V and 7 bases for J; bases not matched to a gene: 15. Looked up from germline, CDR1 is SGHAT and CDR2 is FQNNGV. Here the CDR3 reads CASRPGTALPWEQYF. CDR3 DNA: TGTGCCAGCAGACCCGGGACAGCCTTACCCTGGGAGCAGTACTTC.

The chain carries TRBV7-6 and TRBJ1-5; D might be TRBD1 (5 bases). Germline V CDR1 and CDR2: SGHVS, FNYEAQ. There are 16 residues in the CDR3. The V end was cut by 2 bases, the J end by 3 bases, with 14 bases between. The CDR3 nucleotides are TGTGCCAGCAGCTTACGACCGGGACTGGTCAATCAGCCCCAGCATTTT. Protein: CASSLRPGLVNQPQHF.

This chain connects TRBV19 to TRBJ2-2; no reliable D call. This CDR3 is 13 amino acids long. The V gene lost 7 bases and the J gene lost 3 bases, with 9 bases spanning the gap. The V gene's germline CDR1 is LNHDA and CDR2 SQIVND (reference sequence). CDR3 sequence: CASIGRYTGELFF. CDR3 DNA: TGTGCCAGTATAGGACGCTACACCGGGGAGCTGTTTTTT.

The rearrangement joins TRBV7-9 to TRBJ2-3; D assignment may be TRBD1 or TRBD2 (5 bases each). V was pared by 5 bases and J by 0 bases, with 15 bases between. The CDR3 sequence is 16 residues long. From germline, CDR1 is SEHNR and CDR2 FQNEAQ (reference sequence). CDR3 nucleotides: TGTGCCAGCAGCGCACACCGGGACGTTAGCACAGATACGCAGTATTTT. Protein product: CASSAHRDVSTDTQYF. Filled out from reference TRBV7-9 and TRBJ2-3, the complete variable domain reads DTGVSQNPRHKITKRGQNVTFRCDPISEHNRLYWYRQTLGQGPEFLTYFQNEAQLEKSRLLSDRFSAERPKGSFSTLEIQRTEQGDSAMYLCASSAHRDVSTDTQYFGPGTRLTVL.

The chain joins TRBV6-7 to TRBJ2-3, with 11 bases identical to TRBD2. TRBV6-7 is designated an ORF whose function remains uncertain. The CDR3 spans 17 residues. V shed 2 bases and J 0 bases; nucleotides not matched to a gene: 4. Written as DNA, the CDR3 is TGTGCCAGCAGTTACCCCGGGACTAGCGGTAGCACAGATACGCAGTATTTT. It encodes CASSYPGTSGSTDTQYF.

The CDR3 DNA reads TGTGCCAGCAGTTCAGGGGTTCGGGGTCAGCCCCAGCATTTT. It translates to CASSSGVRGQPQHF. V gene TRBV6-6 combines with J gene TRBJ1-5; maybe TRBD1 (6 bases). The V end was cut by 4 bases, the J end by 6 bases, with 13 bases between. The CDR3 sequence is 14 residues long. Germline CDR1 and CDR2: MNHNY and SVGAGI (reference sequence).

Regarding this clone: The same CDR3 arises from other DNA sequences in this sample as well. The genes are TRBV11-2 and TRBJ2-7; D remains ambiguous. There are 11 residues in the CDR3. Trimming took 1 base from V and 6 from J, leaving 4 bases between them. Per the germline V gene, CDR1 is SGHAT and CDR2 is FQNNGV. The DNA of the CDR3 is TGTGCCAGCAGCTTAGTTTCCGAGCAGTACTTC. It yields the protein CASSLVSEQYF.

This chain links TRBV10-3 with TRBJ2-7; TRBD1 agrees at 7 bases. Losses at the gene ends were 3 bases for V and 6 bases for J; bases not matched to a gene: 14. The germline V gene has CDR1 ENHRY and CDR2 SYGVKD. This CDR3 comprises 16 residues. The CDR3 loop is CAISEISSDRSLEQYF. CDR3 nucleotide sequence: TGTGCCATCAGTGAAATTAGCTCGGACAGGTCTCTCGAGCAGTACTTC.

The sample holds one count of this clone. CDR3 nucleotide sequence: TGTGCCAGCAGTTTCCTACAGACAGGGGGGGATGAGCAGTTCTTC. Its protein product is CASSFLQTGGDEQFF. V and J are TRBV27 and TRBJ2-1; 9 bases agree with TRBD1. The CDR3 is 15 residues long. Germline V gives CDR1 MNHEY, CDR2 SMNVEV (reference sequence). V shed 3 bases and J 8 bases; nucleotides not matched to a gene: 8.

The chain employs TRBV7-9 and TRBJ2-1; D is uncertain. This CDR3 comprises 15 residues. V shed 2 bases and J shed 6 bases, with 14 bases lying between them. The germline V gene has CDR1 SEHNR and CDR2 FQNEAQ (reference sequence). The CDR3, as DNA: TGTGCCAGCAGCTTAAGCGCAGACCTGGGCAATGAGCAGTTCTTC. This sequence encodes CASSLSADLGNEQFF.

The chain carries TRBV27 and TRBJ2-1; 11 positions match TRBD2. The CDR3 is 15 residues long. CDR1 and CDR2 from the germline V gene are MNHEY and SMNVEV (reference sequence). V was pared by 6 bases and J by 3 bases, with 4 bases of the junction left unmatched. The CDR3 sequence is CASSGLAGVYNEQFF. The CDR3 nucleotides read TGTGCCAGCAGCGGACTAGCGGGTGTCTACAATGAGCAGTTCTTC.

This chain links TRBV28 with TRBJ2-2; 8 bases are a match to TRBD1. With V trimmed by 3 bases and J by 4 bases, 10 bases remained unmatched. The CDR3 covers 17 residues. Germline V gene sequence: CDR1 MDHEN, CDR2 SYDVKM. The DNA for the CDR3 is TGTGCCAGCAGTTTGTTAAGGCAGGGGGCCCCCACCGGGGAGCTGTTTTTT. Its translation: CASSLLRQGAPTGELFF. The whole variable domain, remainder taken from reference TRBV28 and TRBJ2-2, is DVKVTQSSRYLVKRTGEKVFLECVQDMDHENMFWYRQDPGLGLRLIYFSYDVKMKEKGDIPEGYSVSREKKERFSLILESASTNQTSMYLCASSLLRQGAPTGELFFGEGSRLTVL.

The V call is TRBV12-2, the J call TRBJ2-1; the table's D call of TRBD2 was not tested on the DNA. TRBV12-2 is classified as a pseudogene. This CDR3 comprises 22 residues. CDR3 in amino acids: CASRWRSPKTLKTRRRKDEQFF. The CDR3 region has the DNA TGTGCAAGTCGCTGGAGGTCCCCGAAAACTTTGAAAACTAGAAGAAGAAAGGATGAGCAGTTCTTC.